The 25 T cell receptor beta chains in this list originate from one sample, sequenced in a study of T cells in Graves' hyperthyroidism and ophthalmopathy. Researchers took RNA transcripts and amplified the TCR beta CDR3 regions from them. First-round RT-PCR of the TCR CDR3 relied on the HTBI primer set. TCRdb passed the multiplex PCR reads through MiXCR, listing each CDR3 protein once. Of about 590,000 distinct CDR3 sequences in the sample, roughly 14% are singletons; the top ten hold around 7.8%. The sequenced sample was blood. These receptors all stem from a woman in her 30s with Graves' hyperthyroidism.

This clonotype was detected a few times. This chain connects TRBV29-1 to TRBJ2-2; weak D call: TRBD1 (5 bases). Germline-derived CDR1 and CDR2 are SQVTM and ANQGSEA. V was pared by 2 bases and J by 0 bases, with 7 bases between. This CDR3 contains 14 residues. CDR3 region: CSVERQPNTGELFF. Written as DNA, the CDR3 is TGCAGCGTTGAACGACAGCCGAACACCGGGGAGCTGTTTTTT.

This clonotype was seen at least ten times. V usage is TRBV20-1 and J usage is TRBJ1-5; 8 positions match TRBD1. The J segment lost 4 bases and the V segment lost 3 bases, leaving 11 bases of the junction unmatched. Germline V gene sequence: CDR1 DFQATT, CDR2 SNEGSKA (reference sequence). This CDR3 spans 16 amino acids. The CDR3 DNA sequence: TGCAGTGCTAGGACAGGGGTTAGGATCTCGAATCAGCCCCAGCATTTT. Protein product: CSARTGVRISNQPQHF.

This clonotype was seen a few times. The chain joins TRBV15 to TRBJ2-1; 11 bases are shared with TRBD1. After removal of 1 base from V and 8 bases from J, the junction contained 4 bases not matched to a gene. In germline, CDR1 is LNHNV, CDR2 YYDKDF (reference sequence). The CDR3 length is 15 residues. The CDR3: CATSRAGTGGDEQFF. CDR3 nucleotide sequence: TGTGCCACCAGCAGAGCCGGGACAGGGGGTGATGAGCAGTTCTTC.

This clonotype was picked up many times. The chain combines TRBV12-3 or TRBV12-4 with TRBJ1-1; D is unclear. With 3 bases removed from V and 3 bases from J, the gap between germline ends came to 8 bases. The CDR3 is 13 residues long. The CDR3, as DNA: TGTGCCAGCAGTTTGGCCCAGGACACTGAAGCTTTCTTT. Protein: CASSLAQDTEAFF.

This clonotype was found many times. The V gene is TRBV28, the J gene TRBJ1-5; D remains unclear. The CDR3 covers 15 residues. V was clipped by 5 bases and J by 2 bases, with 13 bases between them. The germline V gene has CDR1 MDHEN and CDR2 SYDVKM. This CDR3 is CASSRRGSGNQPQHF. CDR3 DNA sequence: TGTGCCAGCAGTCGTCGGGGAAGCGGCAATCAGCCCCAGCATTTT.

This clonotype was picked up many times. The chain carries TRBV18 and TRBJ2-2, with D unresolved. Between the trimmed V and J ends, which lost 4 bases and 4 bases, there was a span of 13 bases. The CDR3 loop spans 15 amino acids. Germline lookup yields CDR1 KGHSH and CDR2 LQKENI. The CDR3: CASSLTTSSTGELFF. Here the CDR3 DNA reads TGTGCCAGCTCACTAACCACGAGCAGCACCGGGGAGCTGTTTTTT.

There are many counts of this clonotype. The chain recombines TRBV27 with TRBJ2-1; 13 bases are shared with TRBD2. Germline CDR1 reads MNHEY; CDR2 reads SMNVEV (reference sequence). The CDR3 spans 16 residues. Losses at the gene ends were 9 bases for V and 9 bases for J; bases not matched to a gene: 14. CDR3 coding DNA: TGTGCCAGTATTCCCGGGACTAGCGGGAACTCGGGTGAGCAGTTCTTC. Translating gives CASIPGTSGNSGEQFF.

Concerning this clonotype: Being one base from a much bigger clone, this may be a read error. The chain recombines TRBV27 with TRBJ1-1, with D possibly matching TRBD1 (6 bases). Germline-derived CDR1 and CDR2 are MNHEY and SMNVEV (reference sequence). This CDR3 spans 15 amino acids. V lost 5 bases to trimming and J lost 1 base, with 14 bases between them. The CDR3 sequence: CASSLPGTPNTEAFF. CDR3 DNA: TGTGCCAGCAGTCTACCCGGGACACCGAACACTGAAGCTTTCTTT.

The V call is TRBV27, the J call TRBJ1-4; D ambiguous. The CDR3 sequence is 16 residues long. Germline V gene data show CDR1 as MNHEY and CDR2 as SMNVEV (reference sequence). V was trimmed by 5 bases and J by 4 bases, leaving 17 bases between them. CDR3: CASSVTGIYLNEKLFF. In nucleotides, the CDR3 is TGTGCCAGCAGTGTGACCGGGATATATCTTAATGAAAAACTGTTTTTT.

V gene TRBV18 combines with J gene TRBJ2-1, with 11 bases aligning to TRBD2. V dropped 1 base and J dropped 10; count of bases not matched to a gene: 6. The germline CDR1 and CDR2 sequences are KGHSH and LQKENI. The CDR3 extends over 15 amino acids. The chain's CDR3 is CASSPLSSGRMEQFF. The CDR3 DNA follows: TGTGCCAGCTCACCACTTTCTAGCGGGAGGATGGAGCAGTTCTTC. The full variable domain, completed using reference TRBV18 and TRBJ2-1, is NAGVMQNPRHLVRRRGQEARLRCSPMKGHSHVYWYRQLPEEGLKFMVYLQKENIIDESGMPKERFSAEFPKEGPSILRIQQVVRGDSAAYFCASSPLSSGRMEQFFGPGTRLTVL.

In this sample, this clonotype turned up a few times. The V call is TRBV4-2, the J call TRBJ2-1; D perhaps matches TRBD2 (7 bases). Trimming removed 0 bases at V and 0 bases at J, with 21 bases between. This CDR3 has 20 amino acids. Germline-derived CDR1 and CDR2 are LGHNA and YNFKEQ. The CDR3 sequence: CASSQDRTVVGGSSYNEQFF. The CDR3 DNA is TGTGCCAGCAGCCAAGATAGGACAGTGGTGGGCGGGAGCTCCTACAATGAGCAGTTCTTC.

This clonotype was picked up many times. The genes are TRBV7-2 and TRBJ2-1, with a possible D match to TRBD2 (6 bases). Germline values: CDR1 SGHTA, CDR2 FQGNSA. This CDR3 is built from 13 residues. With 6 bases removed from V and 8 bases from J, the gap between germline ends came to 14 bases. The chain's CDR3 is CASSSTRGDEQFF. The CDR3 DNA reads as TGTGCCAGCAGTTCAACGCGGGGAGATGAGCAGTTCTTC.

CDR3 sequence: CASSGPQGPASTDTQYF. CDR3 DNA sequence: TGTGCCAGCAGCGGACCACAGGGCCCGGCTAGCACAGATACGCAGTATTTT. The rearrangement links TRBV7-9 to TRBJ2-3; D possibly corresponds to TRBD1 (6 bases). CDR1 and CDR2 from the germline V gene are SEHNR and FQNEAQ (reference sequence). V gave up 5 bases and J gave up 0 bases, with 18 bases separating them. The CDR3 covers 17 residues.

In its sample, this clonotype was seen many times. This chain uses TRBV6-1 with TRBJ1-1; perhaps TRBD1 as D (5 bases). V was clipped by 5 bases and J by 1 base, with 11 bases between them. Looked up from germline, CDR1 is MNHNS and CDR2 is SASEGT. This CDR3 is built from 14 residues. The CDR3 spells CASSSAQGNTEAFF. In DNA, the CDR3 is TGTGCCAGCAGTTCGGCTCAGGGGAACACTGAAGCTTTCTTT.

V usage is TRBV4-1 and J usage is TRBJ2-7; D uncertain. The CDR3 has 14 amino acids. Looked up from germline, CDR1 is MGHRA and CDR2 is YSYEKL. Trimming pared 4 bases from V and 0 bases from J, leaving 10 bases between. The CDR3 DNA is TGCGCCAGCAGCCCAGCCGCGAACTCCTACGAGCAGTACTTC. As protein: CASSPAANSYEQYF.

J is TRBJ2-1 and V is TRBV11-2; TRBD2 matches at 14 bases. CDR1 is SGHAT, CDR2 FQNNGV, per germline. The ends lost 3 bases at V and 7 bases at J; junction bases unmatched: 5. The CDR3 sequence is 16 residues long. The CDR3 nucleotides are TGTGCCAGCAGCTTCCGACTAGCGGGGGGGGTGAATGAGCAGTTCTTC. Amino acid sequence: CASSFRLAGGVNEQFF. Based on the CDR3 plus reference TRBV11-2 and TRBJ2-1, the full variable domain is EAGVAQSPRYKIIEKRQSVAFWCNPISGHATLYWYQQILGQGPKLLIQFQNNGVVDDSQLPKDRFSAERLKGVDSTLKIQPAKLEDSAVYLCASSFRLAGGVNEQFFGPGTRLTVL.

A few counts support this clonotype. The V and J genes are TRBV6-1 and TRBJ2-2; possible D gene TRBD2, 5 bases. The CDR3 loop spans 14 amino acids. V lost 6 bases, J lost 4 bases, and 12 bases lay in between. Germline lookup yields CDR1 MNHNS and CDR2 SASEGT. The CDR3 sequence: CASRPGGGTGELFF. The CDR3 nucleotides read TGTGCCAGCAGGCCAGGAGGCGGCACCGGGGAGCTGTTTTTT.

Points on this clonotype: It may be a read error: a sequence one base away is much more abundant. The chain couples TRBV3-1 to TRBJ2-5; D is unclear. Trimming removed 1 base at V and 1 base at J, with 7 bases between. CDR3 length: 14 residues. Germline-derived CDR1 and CDR2 are LGHDT and YNNKEL (reference sequence). For the CDR3, the DNA is TGTGCCAGCAGCCAAGGTACGGTCCAAGAGACCCAGTACTTC. Its translation is CASSQGTVQETQYF.

This chain joins TRBV19 and TRBJ1-5; weak D call: TRBD1 (6 bases). This CDR3 region has 17 residues. Trimming removed 0 bases at V and 4 bases at J, with 16 bases between. The germline V gene encodes CDR1 LNHDA and CDR2 SQIVND (reference sequence). CDR3 sequence: CASSIDPQGKANQPQHF. CDR3 coding DNA: TGTGCCAGTAGTATAGACCCACAGGGAAAGGCGAATCAGCCCCAGCATTTT.

This clonotype was seen repeatedly, ten times or more. This chain joins TRBV11-3 and TRBJ2-1; weak D call: TRBD1 (6 bases). The germline gives CDR1 SGHNT, CDR2 YENEEA. V was shortened by 3 bases and J by 4 bases, with 10 bases between the two germline ends. The CDR3 covers 14 residues. As DNA, the CDR3 is TGTGCCAGCAGCTTGGACAGCCCTTACAATGAGCAGTTCTTC. Translating gives CASSLDSPYNEQFF. The complete variable domain, with remaining parts taken from reference TRBV11-3 and TRBJ2-1, reads EAGVVQSPRYKIIEKKQPVAFWCNPISGHNTLYWYLQNLGQGPELLIRYENEEAVDDSQLPKDRFSAERLKGVDSTLKIQPAELGDSAVYLCASSLDSPYNEQFFGPGTRLTVL.

This clonotype was observed at least ten times. The chain joins TRBV20-1 to TRBJ2-4, with 7 bases that match TRBD2. Trimming at V came to 4 bases and at J to 6 bases, leaving 6 bases not matched to a gene. Germline V gene data show CDR1 as DFQATT and CDR2 as SNEGSKA (reference sequence). The CDR3 runs to 13 residues. In DNA, the CDR3 is TGCAGTGCTACTCCGGGACTACGAAACATTCAGTACTTC. Encoded protein: CSATPGLRNIQYF.

J is TRBJ1-2 and V is TRBV29-1, with D perhaps matching TRBD1 (6 bases). This CDR3 is 13 amino acids long. Trimming shortened V by 2 bases and J by 13 bases, and 20 bases separated the two germline ends. CDR1 is SQVTM, CDR2 ANQGSEA, per germline. CDR3 region: CSVERPGADLGTF. The DNA of the CDR3 is TGCAGCGTTGAAAGGCCAGGGGCGGACTTGGGCACCTTC.

J is TRBJ2-1 and V is TRBV7-9; TRBD1 agrees at 8 bases. Germline lookup yields CDR1 SEHNR and CDR2 FQNEAQ (reference sequence). V dropped 2 bases and J dropped 7; count of bases not matched to a gene: 7. The CDR3 has 15 residues. This chain's CDR3 is CASSLRTGRSNEQFF. The CDR3 nucleotides are TGTGCCAGCAGCTTAAGGACAGGGAGGTCGAATGAGCAGTTCTTC.

This clonotype appeared many times. The V call is TRBV28, the J call TRBJ2-1, with TRBD2 matching 12 bases. Germline-derived CDR1 and CDR2 are MDHEN and SYDVKM. The CDR3 has 17 amino acids. Trimming at V came to 5 bases and at J to 5 bases, leaving 10 bases not matched to a gene. CDR3 bases: TGTGCCAGCAGTCCTACACTAGCGGGAGGACCTAACAATGAGCAGTTCTTC. Translation gives CASSPTLAGGPNNEQFF.

This clonotype was observed at least ten times. The chain recombines TRBV7-9 with TRBJ2-7; maybe TRBD2 (6 bases). Germline V gives CDR1 SEHNR, CDR2 FQNEAQ (reference sequence). V shed 4 bases and J shed 6 bases, with 13 bases lying between them. This CDR3 is built from 13 residues. The CDR3 region is CASSSPREREQYF. Here the CDR3 DNA reads TGTGCCAGCAGCTCGCCCCGGGAGCGCGAGCAGTACTTC.